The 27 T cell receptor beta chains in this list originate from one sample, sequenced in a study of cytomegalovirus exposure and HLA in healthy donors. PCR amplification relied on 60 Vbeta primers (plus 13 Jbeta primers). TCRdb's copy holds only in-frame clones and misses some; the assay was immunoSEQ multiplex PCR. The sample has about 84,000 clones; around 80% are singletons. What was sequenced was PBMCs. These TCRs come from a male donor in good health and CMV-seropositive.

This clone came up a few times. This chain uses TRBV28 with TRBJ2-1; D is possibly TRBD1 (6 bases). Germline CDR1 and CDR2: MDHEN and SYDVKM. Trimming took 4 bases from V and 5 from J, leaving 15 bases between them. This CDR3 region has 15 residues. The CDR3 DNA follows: TGTGCCAGCAGTTCACGACGTCACAGGGACAATGAGCAGTTCTTC. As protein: CASSSRRHRDNEQFF.

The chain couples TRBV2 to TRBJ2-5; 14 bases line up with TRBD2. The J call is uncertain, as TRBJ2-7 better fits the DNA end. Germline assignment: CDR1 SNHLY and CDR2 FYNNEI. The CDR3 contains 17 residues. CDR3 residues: CASSDSGLAGGSYEQYF. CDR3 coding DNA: TGTGCCAGCAGTGACTCCGGACTAGCGGGAGGATCCTACGAGCAGTACTTC.

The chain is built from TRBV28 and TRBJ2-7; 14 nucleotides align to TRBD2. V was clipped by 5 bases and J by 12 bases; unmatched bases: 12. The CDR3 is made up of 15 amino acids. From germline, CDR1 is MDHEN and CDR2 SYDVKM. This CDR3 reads CASSPRLAGGPRGYF. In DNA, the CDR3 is TGTGCCAGCAGTCCCAGACTAGCGGGAGGGCCGAGAGGGTACTTC.

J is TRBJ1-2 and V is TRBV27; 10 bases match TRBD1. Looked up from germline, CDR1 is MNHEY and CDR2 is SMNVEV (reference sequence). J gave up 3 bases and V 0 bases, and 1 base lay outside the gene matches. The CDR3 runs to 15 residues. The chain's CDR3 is CASSLSDRGDYGYTF. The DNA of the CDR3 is TGTGCCAGCAGTTTATCGGACAGGGGGGACTATGGCTACACCTTC.

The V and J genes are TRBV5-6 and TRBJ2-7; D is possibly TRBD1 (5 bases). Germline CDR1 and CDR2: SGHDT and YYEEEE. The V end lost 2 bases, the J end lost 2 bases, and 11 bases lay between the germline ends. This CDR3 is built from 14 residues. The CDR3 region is CASSFGQNPYEQYF. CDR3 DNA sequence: TGTGCCAGCAGCTTTGGACAAAACCCCTACGAGCAGTACTTC.

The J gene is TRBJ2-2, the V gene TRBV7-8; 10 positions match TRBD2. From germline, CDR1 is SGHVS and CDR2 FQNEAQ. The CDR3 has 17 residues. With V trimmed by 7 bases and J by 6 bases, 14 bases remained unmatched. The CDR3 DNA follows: TGTGCCAGCAACGACCGGACTAGCGGTGGACGCGCCGGGGAGCTGTTTTTT. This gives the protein CASNDRTSGGRAGELFF.

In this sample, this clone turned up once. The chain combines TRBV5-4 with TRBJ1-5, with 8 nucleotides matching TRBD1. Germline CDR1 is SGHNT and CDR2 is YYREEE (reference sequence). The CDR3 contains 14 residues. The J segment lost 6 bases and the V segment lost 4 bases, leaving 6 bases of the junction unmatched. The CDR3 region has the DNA TGTGCCAGCAGCCAGGACAGGGAGGGTCAGCCCCAGCATTTT. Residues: CASSQDREGQPQHF.

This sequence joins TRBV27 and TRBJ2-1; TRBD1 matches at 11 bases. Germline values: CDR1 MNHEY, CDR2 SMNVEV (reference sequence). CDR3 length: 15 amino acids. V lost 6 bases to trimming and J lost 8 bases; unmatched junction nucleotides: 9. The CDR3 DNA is TGTGCCAGCAGATCCCTCGGGACAGGGGGTTATGAGCAGTTCTTC. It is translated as CASRSLGTGGYEQFF.

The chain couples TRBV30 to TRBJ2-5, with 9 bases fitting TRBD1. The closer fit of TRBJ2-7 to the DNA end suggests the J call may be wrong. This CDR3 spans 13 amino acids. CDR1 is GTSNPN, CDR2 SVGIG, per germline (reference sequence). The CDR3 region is CAWIGQGHGEQYF. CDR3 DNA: TGTGCCTGGATCGGACAGGGGCATGGCGAGCAGTACTTC.

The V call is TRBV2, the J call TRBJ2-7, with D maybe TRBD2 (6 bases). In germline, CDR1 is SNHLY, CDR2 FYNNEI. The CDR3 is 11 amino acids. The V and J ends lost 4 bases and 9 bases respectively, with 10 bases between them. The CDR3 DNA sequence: TGTGCCAGCAGTGCCGTGGGAGGGCAGTACTTC. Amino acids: CASSAVGGQYF.

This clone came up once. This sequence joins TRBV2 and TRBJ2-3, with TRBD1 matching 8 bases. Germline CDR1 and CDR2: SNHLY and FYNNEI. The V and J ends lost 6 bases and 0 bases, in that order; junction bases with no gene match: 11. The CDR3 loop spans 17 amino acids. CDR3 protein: CASRASRTGLSTDTQYF. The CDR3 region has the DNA TGTGCCAGCAGGGCATCCCGGACAGGGCTAAGCACAGATACGCAGTATTTT.

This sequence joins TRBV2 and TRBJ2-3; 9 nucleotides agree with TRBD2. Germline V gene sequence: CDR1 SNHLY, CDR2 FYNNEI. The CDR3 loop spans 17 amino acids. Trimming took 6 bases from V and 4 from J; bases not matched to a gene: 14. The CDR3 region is CASRLLAGRNSADTQYF. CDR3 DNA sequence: TGTGCCAGCAGGTTGCTAGCGGGGCGCAATTCAGCAGATACGCAGTATTTT.

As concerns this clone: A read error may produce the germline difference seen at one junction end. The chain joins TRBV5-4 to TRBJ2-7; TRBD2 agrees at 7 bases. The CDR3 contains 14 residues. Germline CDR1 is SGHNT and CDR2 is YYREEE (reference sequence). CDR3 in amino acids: CASSLAPSGYGQYF. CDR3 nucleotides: TGTGCCAGCAGCTTGGCCCCTAGCGGCTACGGGCAGTACTTC.

The CDR3 coding sequence is TGCGCCAGCAGCTCCGGACTAGCGGTAGATACGCAGTATTTT. Translating gives CASSSGLAVDTQYF. The chain recombines TRBV5-1 with TRBJ2-3, with 10 positions matching TRBD2. Germline V lookup: CDR1 SGHRS, CDR2 YFSETQ. Trimming took 3 bases from V and 5 from J; bases not matched to a gene: 3. This CDR3 is 14 amino acids long.

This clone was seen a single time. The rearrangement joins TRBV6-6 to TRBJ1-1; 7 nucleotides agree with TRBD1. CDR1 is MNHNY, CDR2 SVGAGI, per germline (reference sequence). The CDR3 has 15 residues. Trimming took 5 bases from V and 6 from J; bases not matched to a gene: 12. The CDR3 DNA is TGTGCCAGCAGTCCAACGACAGGGCAGACCCCTGAAGCTTTCTTT. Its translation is CASSPTTGQTPEAFF.

Here the CDR3 DNA reads TGTGCCAGCAGCCCCTCTAGCGGGAGGACCGGGGAGCTGTTTTTT. As protein: CASSPSSGRTGELFF. The chain has TRBV7-7 and TRBJ2-2, with TRBD2 identical over 11 bases. The CDR3 has 15 residues. CDR1 SSHAT and CDR2 FNYEAQ come from the germline V gene (reference sequence). Losses at the gene ends were 5 bases for V and 5 bases for J; bases not matched to a gene: 4.

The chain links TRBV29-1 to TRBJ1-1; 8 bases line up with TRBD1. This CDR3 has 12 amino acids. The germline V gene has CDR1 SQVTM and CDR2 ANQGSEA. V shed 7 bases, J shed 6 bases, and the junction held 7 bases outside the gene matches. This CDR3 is CSGGQGSPEAFF. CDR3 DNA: TGCAGCGGCGGACAGGGTTCCCCTGAAGCTTTCTTT.

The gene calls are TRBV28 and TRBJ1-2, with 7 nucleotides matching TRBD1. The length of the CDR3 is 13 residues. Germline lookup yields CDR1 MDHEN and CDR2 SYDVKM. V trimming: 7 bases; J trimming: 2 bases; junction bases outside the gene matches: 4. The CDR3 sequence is CASTTGENYGYTF. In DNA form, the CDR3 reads TGTGCCAGCACAACAGGGGAGAACTATGGCTACACCTTC.

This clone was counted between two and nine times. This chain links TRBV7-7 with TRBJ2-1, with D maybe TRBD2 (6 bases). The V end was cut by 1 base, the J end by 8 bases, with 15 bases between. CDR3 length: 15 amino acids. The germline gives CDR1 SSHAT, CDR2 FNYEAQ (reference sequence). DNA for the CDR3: TGTGCCAGCAGCTTAGGTAGCGGCCCAAGCTATGAGCAGTTCTTC. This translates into CASSLGSGPSYEQFF.

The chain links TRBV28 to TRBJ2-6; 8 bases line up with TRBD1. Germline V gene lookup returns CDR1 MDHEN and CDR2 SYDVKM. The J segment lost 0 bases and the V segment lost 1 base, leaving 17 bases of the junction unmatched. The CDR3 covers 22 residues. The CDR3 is CASSLSLFGRGPLSSGANVLTF. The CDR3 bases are TGTGCCAGCAGTTTATCATTGTTCGGCAGGGGGCCGCTGAGCTCTGGGGCCAACGTCCTGACTTTC.

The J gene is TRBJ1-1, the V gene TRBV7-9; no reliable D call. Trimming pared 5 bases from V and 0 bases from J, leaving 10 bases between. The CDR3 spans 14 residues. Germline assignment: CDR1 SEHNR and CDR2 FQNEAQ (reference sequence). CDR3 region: CASSRRNMNTEAFF. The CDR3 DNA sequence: TGTGCCAGCAGCCGCAGGAACATGAACACTGAAGCTTTCTTT. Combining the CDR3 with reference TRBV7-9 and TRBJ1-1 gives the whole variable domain DTGVSQNPRHKITKRGQNVTFRCDPISEHNRLYWYRQTLGQGPEFLTYFQNEAQLEKSRLLSDRFSAERPKGSFSTLEIQRTEQGDSAMYLCASSRRNMNTEAFFGQGTRLTVV.

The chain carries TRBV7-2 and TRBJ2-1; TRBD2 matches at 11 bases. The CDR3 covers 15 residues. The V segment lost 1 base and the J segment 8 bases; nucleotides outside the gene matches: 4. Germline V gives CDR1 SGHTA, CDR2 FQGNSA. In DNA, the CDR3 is TGTGCCAGCAGCTTAGTTAGCGGGAGGGGAGATGAGCAGTTCTTC. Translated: CASSLVSGRGDEQFF.

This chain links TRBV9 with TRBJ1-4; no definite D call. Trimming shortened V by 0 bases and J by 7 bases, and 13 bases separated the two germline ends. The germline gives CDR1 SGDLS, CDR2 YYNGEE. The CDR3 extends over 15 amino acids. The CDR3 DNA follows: TGTGCCAGCAGCGTAGAAGCGCCCTTCGGTGAAAAACTGTTTTTT. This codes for CASSVEAPFGEKLFF.

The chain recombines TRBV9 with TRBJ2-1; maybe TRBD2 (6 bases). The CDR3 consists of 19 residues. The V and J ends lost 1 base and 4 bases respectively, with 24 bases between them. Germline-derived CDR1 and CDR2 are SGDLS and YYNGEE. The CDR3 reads CASSVYPGGLEKLYNEQFF. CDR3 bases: TGTGCCAGCAGCGTATACCCCGGGGGACTCGAGAAACTTTACAATGAGCAGTTCTTC.

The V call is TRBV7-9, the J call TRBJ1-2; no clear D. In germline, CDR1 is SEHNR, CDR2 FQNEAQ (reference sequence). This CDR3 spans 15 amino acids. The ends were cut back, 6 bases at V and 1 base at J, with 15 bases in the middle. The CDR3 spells CASSQPGSYNYGYTF. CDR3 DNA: TGTGCCAGCAGTCAACCCGGGAGCTATAACTATGGCTACACCTTC. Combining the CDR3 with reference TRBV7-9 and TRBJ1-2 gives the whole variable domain DTGVSQNPRHKITKRGQNVTFRCDPISEHNRLYWYRQTLGQGPEFLTYFQNEAQLEKSRLLSDRFSAERPKGSFSTLEIQRTEQGDSAMYLCASSQPGSYNYGYTFGSGTRLTVV.

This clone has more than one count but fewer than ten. The CDR3 region has the DNA TGTGCCAGCAGCTTGGGGGTAGCCTTGAACACTGAAGCTTTCTTT. Its translation is CASSLGVALNTEAFF. This chain connects TRBV5-5 to TRBJ1-1; the D is unclear. V lost 0 bases and J 0 bases, leaving 9 bases between the germline ends. CDR1 and CDR2 from the germline V gene are SGHKS and YYEKEE (reference sequence). The CDR3 runs to 15 residues.

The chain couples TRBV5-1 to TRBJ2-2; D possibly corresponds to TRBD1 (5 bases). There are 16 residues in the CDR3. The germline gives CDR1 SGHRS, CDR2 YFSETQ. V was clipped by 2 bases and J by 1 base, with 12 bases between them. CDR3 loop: CASSLRSQGNTGELFF. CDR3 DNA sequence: TGCGCCAGCAGCTTAAGGAGCCAGGGGAACACCGGGGAGCTGTTTTTT.